This T cell receptor beta chain was sequenced during a study of PD-1 blockade in mismatch repair-deficient tumors. Germline V lookup: CDR1 MNHEY, CDR2 SVGAGI. J lost 7 bases, V lost 0 bases, and 9 bases had no gene match. The CDR3 sequence is 15 residues long. The TCR-sequenced patients were three responders to pembrolizumab. Only in-frame clones appear in the TCRdb table, and some are missing; sequencing was by immunoSEQ multiplex PCR. The top ten hold 11% to 15% of the sample, which has about 60,000 clones, about 91% seen once. This specimen consisted of peripheral blood, obtained 52 weeks after starting pembrolizumab. J is TRBJ2-7 and V is TRBV6-5; the match to TRBD2 covers 7 bases. This clonotype was obtained from an adult with mismatch repair-deficient cancer. CDR3 coding DNA: TGTGCCAGCAGTTACTCTGGACGGGGGGTATGGGAGCAGTACTTC. Amino acids: CASSYSGRGVWEQYF.